The 26 T cell receptor beta chains below were found in one sample sequenced in a study of metastatic and nonmetastatic thyroid tumors. TCRdb re-processed the PCR reads through MiXCR. This sample yields around 17,000 clones, of which about 13% are seen a single time; roughly 30% belongs to the top ten. Patients were all untreated before their thyroid surgery. The sample consisted of blood. Receptors were obtained from a female donor with papillary thyroid cancer or a benign thyroid nodule (not recorded which). Some clones in this sample may be carry-over from other donors' samples.

Notes on this clone: Since no conserved phenylalanine or tryptophan closes the CDR3, a read error is the likely cause. This chain connects TRBV20-1 to TRBJ2-5, with D maybe TRBD2 (6 bases). The CDR3 runs 18 residues. CDR1 DFQATT and CDR2 SNEGSKA come from the germline V gene (reference sequence). The V gene lost 6 bases and the J gene lost 4 bases, with 30 bases spanning the gap. In DNA, the CDR3 is TGCAGTGCCCTCGAAAGAAGGGGAGGCACCTCTGGGAGAGAGACCCAGTACTCC. Translation: CSALERRGGTSGRETQYS.

V and J are TRBV2 and TRBJ1-5; weak D call: TRBD1 (5 bases). Trimming stripped 5 bases from V and 4 bases from J, with 15 bases between. Germline values: CDR1 SNHLY, CDR2 FYNNEI. This CDR3 has 15 amino acids. CDR3 sequence reads: CASSCQGGPNQPQHF. The CDR3 DNA follows: TGTGCCAGCAGTTGTCAGGGTGGTCCAAATCAGCCCCAGCATTTT.

V usage is TRBV6-2 or TRBV6-3 and J usage is TRBJ2-5, with 13 bases that match TRBD2. The V gene end was trimmed by 2 bases and the J gene end by 5 bases; junction bases not matched to a gene: 2. The CDR3 length is 15 residues. Germline CDR1 and CDR2: MNHEY and SVGEGT. CDR3 nucleotide sequence: TGTGCCAGCAGTTACACTAGCGGGGGGGCGGAGACCCAGTACTTC. It specifies CASSYTSGGAETQYF.

This clone is labeled medium-sized. The chain combines TRBV28 with TRBJ2-3; TRBD2 matches at 13 bases. Germline CDR1 is MDHEN and CDR2 is SYDVKM. The CDR3 totals 14 residues. Losses at the gene ends were 8 bases for V and 1 base for J; bases not matched to a gene: 0. The CDR3 reads CASGLAGGTDTQYF. Written as DNA, the CDR3 is TGTGCCAGCGGACTAGCGGGAGGCACAGATACGCAGTATTTT. The full variable domain, its missing parts supplied by reference TRBV28 and TRBJ2-3, is DVKVTQSSRYLVKRTGEKVFLECVQDMDHENMFWYRQDPGLGLRLIYFSYDVKMKEKGDIPEGYSVSREKKERFSLILESASTNQTSMYLCASGLAGGTDTQYFGPGTRLTVL.

This clone was detected many times. J is TRBJ2-1 and V is TRBV7-3, with D tentatively TRBD2 (7 bases). With 2 bases removed from V and 3 bases from J, the gap between germline ends came to 17 bases. The length of the CDR3 is 17 residues. Per germline, CDR1 SGHTA and CDR2 FQGTGA. This CDR3 reads CASSLLLVRGLYNEQFF. As DNA, the CDR3 is TGTGCCAGCAGCTTACTCTTGGTGCGGGGGCTCTACAATGAGCAGTTCTTC.

This clone is judged medium-sized (0.01 to 0.1%). J is TRBJ2-1 and V is TRBV28; 11 bases match TRBD2. Germline lookup yields CDR1 MDHEN and CDR2 SYDVKM. The CDR3 is 18 residues long. Unmatched junction bases numbered 9, after V lost 5 bases and J lost 0 bases. For the CDR3, the DNA is TGTGCCAGCAGTGAGGGGACTAGCGGATTCCACTCCTACAATGAGCAGTTCTTC. It translates to CASSEGTSGFHSYNEQFF.

This clone was seen at least ten times. The conserved final phenylalanine or tryptophan is absent from the CDR3, which likely points to a read error. V is TRBV10-3 and J is TRBJ2-5; 16 nucleotides match TRBD2. CDR3 length equals 19 residues. J lost 5 bases, V lost 2 bases, and 11 bases had no gene match. Germline V gene lookup returns CDR1 ENHRY and CDR2 SYGVKD. The CDR3 nucleotides are TGTGCCATCAGTGAGCCGGGACTAGCGGGGGGGCAAGGGCTTGAGACCCAGTACCTC. Protein: CAISEPGLAGGQGLETQYL.

This clone is medium-sized in the sample. This sequence joins TRBV6-1 and TRBJ1-5; TRBD1 aligns across 12 bases. V shed 7 bases, J shed 6 bases, and the junction held 13 bases outside the gene matches. Germline values: CDR1 MNHNS, CDR2 SASEGT. The CDR3 has 17 residues. Written as DNA, the CDR3 is TGTGCCAGCAACCCTACCGGGACAGGGGGCTCCACTCAGCCCCAGCATTTT. It codes for CASNPTGTGGSTQPQHF.

This clone occurred many times. The V gene is TRBV4-1, the J gene TRBJ1-2; D unclear. V lost 1 base and J lost 4, with 10 bases in between. The CDR3 spans 14 residues. Germline V gene data show CDR1 as MGHRA and CDR2 as YSYEKL. The CDR3 is CASSQAATSYGYTF. CDR3 sequence (DNA): TGCGCCAGCAGCCAAGCCGCAACGTCCTATGGCTACACCTTC.

This clone was seen many times. The chain combines TRBV5-5 with TRBJ1-1; weak D call: TRBD1 (5 bases). The germline V gene has CDR1 SGHKS and CDR2 YYEKEE (reference sequence). The CDR3 has 15 amino acids. The germline V and J ends were trimmed by 1 base and 4 bases, with 14 bases remaining between them. The CDR3 spells CASSLTGWWTTEAFF. DNA of the CDR3: TGTGCCAGCAGCTTGACAGGATGGTGGACCACTGAAGCTTTCTTT. Looking up the rest from reference TRBV5-5 and TRBJ1-1 gives the full variable domain: DAGVTQSPTHLIKTRGQQVTLRCSPISGHKSVSWYQQVLGQGPQFIFQYYEKEERGRGNFPDRFSARQFPNYSSELNVNALLLGDSALYLCASSLTGWWTTEAFFGQGTRLTVV.

This clone was detected many times. The chain links TRBV3-1 to TRBJ1-1; tentative D call: TRBD1 (6 bases). V lost 3 bases and J lost 4, with 12 bases in between. CDR1 and CDR2 (germline): LGHDT, YNNKEL (reference sequence). The CDR3 consists of 14 residues. The CDR3 region is CASSQFRGTTEAFF. CDR3 sequence (DNA): TGTGCCAGCAGCCAGTTCAGGGGTACCACTGAAGCTTTCTTT.

This clone was counted between two and nine times. One end of the junction is discordant with germline, which a read error may explain. This chain uses TRBV27 with TRBJ2-7, with TRBD1 matching over 7 bases. The CDR3 consists of 14 residues. Germline V CDR1 and CDR2: MNHEY, SMNVEV (reference sequence). CDR3 nucleotide sequence: TGTGCCGGCAGAGTGGGACAGTGGGTGCGCGAGCAGTACTTC. It is translated as CAGRVGQWVREQYF.

This clone showed up many times. The V gene is TRBV7-8, the J gene TRBJ1-2, with 11 bases matching TRBD1. The CDR3 consists of 15 residues. Germline CDR1 SGHVS, CDR2 FQNEAQ. V lost 5 bases and J lost 8; bases outside the gene matches: 10. CDR3 sequence (DNA): TGTGCCAGCAGCCTCTCCTGGGACAGGGGGGAAGGCTACACCTTC. This encodes CASSLSWDRGEGYTF.

This clone was seen more than once but under ten times. The genes are TRBV6-1 and TRBJ1-1; D perhaps matches TRBD1 (5 bases). Trimming stripped 6 bases from V and 1 base from J, with 18 bases between. There are 16 residues in the CDR3. Germline V gene data show CDR1 as MNHNS and CDR2 as SASEGT. CDR3 bases: TGTGCCAGCAGCCCCTTCAACAGGTCCTCGAACACTGAAGCTTTCTTT. Its protein is CASSPFNRSSNTEAFF.

This clone is termed medium-sized. The genes are TRBV12-3 or TRBV12-4 and TRBJ1-5; D not certain. The V end was cut by 5 bases, the J end by 4 bases, with 15 bases between. This CDR3 is built from 15 residues. CDR3 sequence: CASSLGISVNQPQHF. The CDR3 bases are TGTGCCAGCAGTCTAGGGATTTCCGTTAATCAGCCCCAGCATTTT.

This clone is medium-sized by share. The CDR3 DNA sequence: TGTGCCAGCAGTCTCGTTAAGGGAGATACGCAGTATTTT. Translating gives CASSLVKGDTQYF. This chain connects TRBV28 to TRBJ2-3, with D unclear. The CDR3 contains 13 residues. The germline CDR1 and CDR2 sequences are MDHEN and SYDVKM. Between the trimmed V and J ends, which lost 5 bases and 5 bases, there was a span of 11 bases. Based on the CDR3 plus reference TRBV28 and TRBJ2-3, the full variable domain is DVKVTQSSRYLVKRTGEKVFLECVQDMDHENMFWYRQDPGLGLRLIYFSYDVKMKEKGDIPEGYSVSREKKERFSLILESASTNQTSMYLCASSLVKGDTQYFGPGTRLTVL.

Worth noting for this clone: At one of its ends the junction is not consistent with the germline gene, which may arise from a read error. V and J are TRBV27 and TRBJ2-1, with TRBD1 identical over 8 bases. Germline lookup yields CDR1 MNHEY and CDR2 SMNVEV (reference sequence). The CDR3 consists of 16 residues. CDR3 residues: CSSSFGEQGVHNEQFF. In nucleotides, the CDR3 is TGTTCCAGCAGTTTCGGCGAACAGGGGGTGCACAATGAGCAGTTCTTC.

This clone showed up many times. One end of the junction varies from germline; a read error may be responsible. The chain has TRBV6-5 and TRBJ1-2, with D possibly matching TRBD1 (5 bases). Germline CDR1 reads MNHEY; CDR2 reads SVGAGI. The CDR3 covers 14 residues. The CDR3 protein is CASSYSGGDYSYAF. The CDR3 DNA is TGTGCCAGCAGTTACTCGGGGGGAGACTATAGCTACGCCTTC.

This clone was observed at least ten times. The V and J genes are TRBV9 and TRBJ1-3; D is undetermined. V lost 0 bases and J lost 7, with 11 bases in between. Germline CDR1 SGDLS, CDR2 YYNGEE. This CDR3 comprises 14 residues. Here the CDR3 reads CASSVGTGGNTIYF. Written as DNA, the CDR3 is TGTGCCAGCAGCGTAGGTACGGGAGGGAACACCATATATTTT.

This clone was seen repeatedly, ten times or more. The chain joins TRBV13 to TRBJ2-5, with D tentatively TRBD1 or TRBD2 (6 bases each). The ends were cut back, 5 bases at V and 5 bases at J, with 15 bases in the middle. Looked up from germline, CDR1 is PRHDT and CDR2 is FYEKMQ (reference sequence). The CDR3 runs to 14 residues. The CDR3 protein is CASSPPRGLETQYF. CDR3 bases: TGTGCCAGCAGCCCTCCCCGGGGGCTTGAGACCCAGTACTTC.

In its sample, this clone ranks as medium-sized (0.01 to 0.1%). The chain uses TRBV27 and TRBJ2-7; TRBD2 matches 7 bases. CDR3 length equals 13 residues. Germline V gene sequence: CDR1 MNHEY, CDR2 SMNVEV (reference sequence). With 3 bases clipped from V and 3 bases from J, the junction kept 2 bases outside the gene matches. CDR3 nucleotide sequence: TGTGCCAGCAGTTTGGGGGGGAGCTACGAGCAGTACTTC. Translating it yields CASSLGGSYEQYF.

There are many counts of this clone. This CDR3 reads CASSQVIQTSGGGLDTQYF. The CDR3 region has the DNA TGTGCCAGCAGCCAAGTTATCCAGACTAGCGGAGGCGGGTTGGATACGCAGTATTTT. The gene calls are TRBV4-2 and TRBJ2-3, with 9 bases identical to TRBD2. The CDR3 consists of 19 residues. Germline V gene data show CDR1 as LGHNA and CDR2 as YNFKEQ. J was trimmed by 6 bases and V by 1 base; bases with no gene match: 17.

This chain connects TRBV6-1 to TRBJ2-3; D ambiguous. V dropped 7 bases and J dropped 4 bases, with 6 bases sitting between them. This CDR3 has 11 residues. Germline values: CDR1 MNHNS, CDR2 SASEGT. The chain's CDR3 is CASTFADTQYF. In DNA form, the CDR3 reads TGTGCCAGCACGTTTGCAGATACGCAGTATTTT.

This clone is medium-sized (0.01 to 0.1%) in the sample. The gene calls are TRBV28 and TRBJ2-3; TRBD2 matches at 9 bases. The CDR3 is 14 amino acids. Per the germline V gene, CDR1 is MDHEN and CDR2 is SYDVKM. The trim removed 8 bases at V and 2 bases at J, leaving 5 bases unmatched. CDR3 in DNA: TGTGCCAGCGGGAGCGGGGGGAACACAGATACGCAGTATTTT. Translated: CASGSGGNTDTQYF.

This clone is deemed medium-sized. The chain is built from TRBV27 and TRBJ2-1; possibly TRBD1 for D (6 bases). This CDR3 region has 13 residues. CDR1 is MNHEY, CDR2 SMNVEV, per germline (reference sequence). V lost 10 bases and J lost 2, with 12 bases in between. As DNA, the CDR3 is TGTGCCACCCAGAGGGGGACCTACAATGAGCAGTTCTTC. Translation: CATQRGTYNEQFF.

There are many counts of this clone. The J gene is TRBJ2-7, the V gene TRBV4-3; TRBD2 might be the D (5 bases). Between the trimmed V and J ends, which lost 1 base and 4 bases, there was a span of 8 bases. CDR1 is LGHNA and CDR2 is YSLEER in the germline V gene. CDR3 length: 13 residues. The CDR3, as DNA: TGCGCCAGCAGCCAAGGTCCGGGGTACGAGCAGTACTTC. Protein: CASSQGPGYEQYF.